This TCR beta chain was recovered during a study of tissue T cells after allogeneic stem cell transplantation. CDR3 sequences, V/J genes, frequencies and template counts came from survey-depth TCRbeta sequencing. The repertoire was sequenced with immunoSEQ multiplex PCR; TCRdb's copy has only in-frame clones and lacks some. Among roughly 4,700 clones listed, around 43% were seen once. As for time point: mouse harvest day 14 after allogeneic transplant. The graft held 10^6 splenic CD5+ T cells and 10^7 T-cell-depleted bone marrow cells. Mice had MHC-mismatched B6 into BALB/c GVHD, sampled day 7 or 14. Study results and caveats: Few T cell clones were shared across patients, but motif clusters showed tissue-specific shared signatures. TCR repertoires tracked anatomic similarity, regardless of disease or transplant status.

As for this clone: Antigen: not known. Genes and germline are mouse.

This receptor was taken from a female BALB/c mouse given C57BL/6 T cells with graft-versus-host disease after an allogeneic hematopoietic cell transplant. The sequenced sample was gut tissue.

CDR3 sequence: CASWTGGDTQYF. The sequenced CDR3 bases are TGTGCCAGCTGGACAGGGGGGGACACCCAGTAC. The gene calls are TRBV12-1 and TRBJ2-5; 10 nucleotides match TRBD1. The CDR3 extends 1 residue past the end of the read, so its final part is completed from the germline J gene. Per the germline V gene, CDR1 is SGHSN and CDR2 is HYEKVE. Unmatched junction bases numbered 1, after V lost 5 bases and J lost 6 bases. The CDR3 totals 12 residues.